This T cell receptor beta chain is drawn from a study of cytomegalovirus exposure and HLA in healthy donors. Vbeta (60) and Jbeta (13) primers were used in the PCR. Produced via immunoSEQ multiplex PCR; TCRdb's table is partial and in-frame only. The sample contains around 170,000 clones, 80% to 85% of which appear only once. Of note for this clone: Antigen unknown.

Overall study findings and caveats: Follow-up analysis later connected one missense variant in DCLRE1C with trimming of TCR beta V- and J-genes. Sequences of the TCR beta chain were said to predict the HLA-A and HLA-B alleles of most subjects accurately. CMV antigen specificity of three CMV-associated chains was confirmed in vitro.

In germline, CDR1 is LNHDA, CDR2 SQIVND (reference sequence). The CDR3 length is 18 residues. The V and J ends lost 7 bases and 0 bases respectively, with 21 bases between them. The sequencing input was PBMCs. This receptor was obtained from a boy aged 2 to 10 in good health and CMV-seronegative. The chain links TRBV19 to TRBJ1-4; no reliable D call. This CDR3 is CASTEKGATFATNEKLFF. The CDR3 DNA reads as TGTGCCAGTACCGAGAAGGGAGCGACTTTTGCAACTAATGAAAAACTGTTTTTT.